This TCR beta chain was sequenced during a study of Ad26.COV2.S vaccination and SARS-CoV-2 variants. This table comes from immunoSEQ multiplex PCR, and its TCRdb copy is limited to in-frame clones, with some not included. This sample has 350,000 to 500,000 clones, with less than 95% found just once. CDR1 and CDR2 from the germline V gene are LNHDA and SQIVND (reference sequence). Trimming at V came to 6 bases and at J to 2 bases, leaving 6 bases not matched to a gene. The CDR3 has 15 amino acids. Treatment: around 19 received Ad26.COV2.S at low or high dose, single or two shots; about 5 received placebo; per-sample allocation not given. Specimens were obtained on day 63 following the first vaccine or placebo injection.

The rearrangement joins TRBV19 to TRBJ2-3, with 9 bases fitting TRBD2. This receptor was taken from a person aged 18-65 years who received the Ad26.COV2.S COVID-19 vaccine or a placebo. The specimen comprised peripheral blood, sampled in a trial of Ad26.COV2.S vaccine versus placebo. CDR3 DNA sequence: TGTGCCAGTAGGGGCCTAGCGGGGAACACAGATACGCAGTATTTT. Residues: CASRGLAGNTDTQYF.